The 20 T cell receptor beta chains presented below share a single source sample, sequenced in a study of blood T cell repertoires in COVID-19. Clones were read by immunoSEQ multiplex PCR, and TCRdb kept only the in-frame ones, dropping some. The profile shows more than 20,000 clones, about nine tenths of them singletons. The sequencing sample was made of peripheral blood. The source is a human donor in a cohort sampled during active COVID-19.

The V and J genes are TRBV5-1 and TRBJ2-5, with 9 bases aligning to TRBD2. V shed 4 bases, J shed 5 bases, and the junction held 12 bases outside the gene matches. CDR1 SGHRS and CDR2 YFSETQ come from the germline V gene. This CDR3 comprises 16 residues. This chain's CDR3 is CASSPEGVAGEETQYF. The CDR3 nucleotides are TGCGCCAGCAGCCCCGAGGGGGTAGCGGGGGAGGAGACCCAGTACTTC.

The chain's CDR3 is CASGDTNSPLHF. CDR3 nucleotides: TGTGCCAGCGGGGACACGAATTCACCCCTCCACTTT. This chain uses TRBV9 with TRBJ1-6, with D possibly being TRBD1 (6 bases). Germline CDR1 and CDR2: SGDLS and YYNGEE. This CDR3 has 12 residues. Deletions cut 7 bases from V and 7 bases from J, with 9 bases between. Looking up the rest from reference TRBV9 and TRBJ1-6 gives the full variable domain: DSGVTQTPKHLITATGQRVTLRCSPRSGDLSVYWYQQSLDQGLQFLIQYYNGEERAKGNILERFSAQQFPDLHSELNLSSLELGDSALYFCASGDTNSPLHFGNGTRLTVT.

The CDR3 reads CASTQFETQYF. In DNA form, the CDR3 reads TGTGCCAGCACTCAGTTTGAGACCCAGTACTTC. V usage is TRBV2 and J usage is TRBJ2-5; unclear D gene. This CDR3 contains 11 residues. Germline-derived CDR1 and CDR2 are SNHLY and FYNNEI. V lost 7 bases to trimming and J lost 5 bases, with 8 bases between them.

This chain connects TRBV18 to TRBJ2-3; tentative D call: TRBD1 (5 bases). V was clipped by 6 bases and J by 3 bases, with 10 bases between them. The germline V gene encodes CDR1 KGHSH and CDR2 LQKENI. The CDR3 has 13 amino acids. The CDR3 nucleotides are TGTGCCAGCTCCCTGACAGTTACAGATACGCAGTATTTT. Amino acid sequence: CASSLTVTDTQYF.

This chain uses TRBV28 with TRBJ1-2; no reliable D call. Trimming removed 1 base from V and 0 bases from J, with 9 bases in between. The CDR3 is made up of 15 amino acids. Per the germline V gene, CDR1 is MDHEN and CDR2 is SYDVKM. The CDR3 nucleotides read TGTGCCAGCAGTTTATTGGCGGGAACTAACTATGGCTACACCTTC. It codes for CASSLLAGTNYGYTF.

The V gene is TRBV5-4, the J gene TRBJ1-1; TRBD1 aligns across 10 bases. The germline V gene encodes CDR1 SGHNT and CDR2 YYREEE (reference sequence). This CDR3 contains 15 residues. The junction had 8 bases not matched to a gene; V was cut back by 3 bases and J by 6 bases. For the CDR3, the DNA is TGTGCCAGCAGCTGGACAGGGGGAGGGAGACCTGAAGCTTTCTTT. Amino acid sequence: CASSWTGGGRPEAFF.

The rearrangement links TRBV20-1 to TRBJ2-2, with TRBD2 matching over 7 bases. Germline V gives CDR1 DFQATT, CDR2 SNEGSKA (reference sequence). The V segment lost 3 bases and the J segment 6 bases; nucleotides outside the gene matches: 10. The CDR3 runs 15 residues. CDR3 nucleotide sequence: TGCAGTGCTAGTTACCGGACTAGTATCCCCGGGGAGCTGTTTTTT. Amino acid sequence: CSASYRTSIPGELFF.

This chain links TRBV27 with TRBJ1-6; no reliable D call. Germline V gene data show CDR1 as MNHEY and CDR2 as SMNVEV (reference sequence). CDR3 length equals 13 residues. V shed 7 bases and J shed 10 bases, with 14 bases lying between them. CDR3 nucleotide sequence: TGTGCCAGCACAACATTTACGGGGTCACCCCTCCACTTT. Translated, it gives CASTTFTGSPLHF.

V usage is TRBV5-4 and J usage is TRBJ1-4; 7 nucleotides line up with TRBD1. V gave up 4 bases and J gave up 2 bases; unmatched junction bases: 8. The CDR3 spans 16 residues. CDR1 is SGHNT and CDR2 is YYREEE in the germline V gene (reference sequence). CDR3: CASSPDLQGTNEKLFF. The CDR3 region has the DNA TGTGCCAGCAGCCCGGATTTACAGGGGACTAATGAAAAACTGTTTTTT.

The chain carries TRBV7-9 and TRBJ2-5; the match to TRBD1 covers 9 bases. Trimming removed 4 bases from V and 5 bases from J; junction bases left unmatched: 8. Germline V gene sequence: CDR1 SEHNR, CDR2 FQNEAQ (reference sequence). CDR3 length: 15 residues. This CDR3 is CASSYGQGWSETQYF. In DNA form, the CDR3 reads TGTGCCAGCAGCTACGGACAGGGGTGGTCCGAGACCCAGTACTTC.

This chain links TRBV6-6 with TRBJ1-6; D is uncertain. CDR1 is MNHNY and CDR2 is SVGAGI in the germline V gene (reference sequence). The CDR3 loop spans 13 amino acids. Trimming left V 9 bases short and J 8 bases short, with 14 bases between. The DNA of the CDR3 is TGTGCCAGTCGACTCGCTTGGGATTCACCCCTCCACTTT. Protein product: CASRLAWDSPLHF.

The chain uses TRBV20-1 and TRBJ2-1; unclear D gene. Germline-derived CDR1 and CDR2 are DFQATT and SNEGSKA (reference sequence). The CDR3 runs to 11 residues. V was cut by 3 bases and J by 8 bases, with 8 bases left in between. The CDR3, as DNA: TGCAGTGCTAGTGTGCTAGATGAGCAGTTCTTC. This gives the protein CSASVLDEQFF.

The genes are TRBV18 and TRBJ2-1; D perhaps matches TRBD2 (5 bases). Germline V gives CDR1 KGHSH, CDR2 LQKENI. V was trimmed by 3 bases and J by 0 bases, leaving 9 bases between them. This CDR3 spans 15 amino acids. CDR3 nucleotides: TGTGCCAGCTCACCCTCGGAGGTCTCCTACAATGAGCAGTTCTTC. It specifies CASSPSEVSYNEQFF.

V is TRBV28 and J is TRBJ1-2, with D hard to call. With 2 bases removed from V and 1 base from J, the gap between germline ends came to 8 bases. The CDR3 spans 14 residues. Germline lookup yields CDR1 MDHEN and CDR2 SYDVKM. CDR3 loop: CASSLLQNNYGYTF. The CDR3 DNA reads TGTGCCAGCAGTTTACTACAGAATAACTATGGCTACACCTTC.

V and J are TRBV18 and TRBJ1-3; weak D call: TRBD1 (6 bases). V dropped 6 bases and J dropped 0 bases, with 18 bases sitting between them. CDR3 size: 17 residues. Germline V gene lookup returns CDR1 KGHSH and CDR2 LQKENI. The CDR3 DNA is TGTGCCAGCTCTCAGACAGGCCGTACAGACTCTGGAAACACCATATATTTT. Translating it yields CASSQTGRTDSGNTIYF.

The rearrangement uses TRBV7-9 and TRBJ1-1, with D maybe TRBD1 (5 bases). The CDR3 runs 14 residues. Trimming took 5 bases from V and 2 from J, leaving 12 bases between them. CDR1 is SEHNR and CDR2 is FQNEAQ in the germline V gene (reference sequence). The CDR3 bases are TGTGCCAGCAGCGCGGGACGGGTTAACACTGAAGCTTTCTTT. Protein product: CASSAGRVNTEAFF.

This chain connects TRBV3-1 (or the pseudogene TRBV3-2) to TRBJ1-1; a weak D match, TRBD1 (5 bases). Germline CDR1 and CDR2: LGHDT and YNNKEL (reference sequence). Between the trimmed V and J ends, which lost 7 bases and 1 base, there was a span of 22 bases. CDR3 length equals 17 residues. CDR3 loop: CASTSRIQGGRNTEAFF. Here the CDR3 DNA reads TGTGCCAGCACGTCCAGGATCCAGGGTGGCCGGAACACTGAAGCTTTCTTT.

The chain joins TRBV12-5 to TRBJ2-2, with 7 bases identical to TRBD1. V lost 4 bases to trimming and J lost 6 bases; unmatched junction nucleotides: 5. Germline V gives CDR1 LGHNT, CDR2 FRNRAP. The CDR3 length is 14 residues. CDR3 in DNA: TGTGCTAGTGGTTCCGACAGGGTCCCCGGGGAGCTGTTTTTT. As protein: CASGSDRVPGELFF.

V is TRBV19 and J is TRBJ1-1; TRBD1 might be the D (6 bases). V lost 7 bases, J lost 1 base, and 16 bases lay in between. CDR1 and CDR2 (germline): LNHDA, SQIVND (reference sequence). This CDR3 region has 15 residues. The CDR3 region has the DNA TGTGCCAGTATGGAGGGGGGGTATGGGAACACTGAAGCTTTCTTT. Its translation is CASMEGGYGNTEAFF.

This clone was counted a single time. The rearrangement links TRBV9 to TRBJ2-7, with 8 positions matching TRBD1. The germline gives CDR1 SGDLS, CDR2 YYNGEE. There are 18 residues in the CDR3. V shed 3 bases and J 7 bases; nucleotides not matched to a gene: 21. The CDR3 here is CASSANPAGTGRWGEQYF. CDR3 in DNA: TGTGCCAGCAGCGCCAACCCGGCTGGGACAGGACGTTGGGGGGAGCAGTACTTC.